These 26 T cell receptor beta chains came from one sample sequenced in a study of technical replicates of blood from several donors. Sequencing was performed with immunoSEQ multiplex PCR; in TCRdb, only in-frame clones are kept and a portion is missing. This table holds approximately 74,000 clones, 95% to 98% found once. The sequenced sample was T cells isolated from PBMCs. The source of these receptors is a human donor in good health.

The rearrangement joins TRBV6-1 to TRBJ1-2, with D maybe TRBD1 (6 bases). Trimming took off 5 bases at V and 4 bases at J, with 17 bases between the two ends. Germline V gives CDR1 MNHNS, CDR2 SASEGT. This CDR3 spans 15 amino acids. Here the CDR3 DNA reads TGTGCCAGCAGTCTCGGGACACGGAACTTCTATGGCTACACCTTC. Translated, it gives CASSLGTRNFYGYTF.

J is TRBJ1-5 and V is TRBV28; D call uncertain. Trimming took 6 bases from V and 0 from J, leaving 18 bases between them. This CDR3 spans 17 amino acids. Germline V gene data show CDR1 as MDHEN and CDR2 as SYDVKM. The CDR3 coding sequence is TGTGCCAGCAGGAGTTACGGGAACCGACATAGCAATCAGCCCCAGCATTTT. Amino acid sequence: CASRSYGNRHSNQPQHF.

The chain combines TRBV27 with TRBJ1-1; D ambiguous. The germline V and J ends were trimmed by 0 bases and 1 base, with 6 bases remaining between them. Germline V gene data show CDR1 as MNHEY and CDR2 as SMNVEV (reference sequence). CDR3 length equals 14 residues. CDR3 sequence (DNA): TGTGCCAGCAGTTTATCCAACAGGAACACTGAAGCTTTCTTT. It translates to CASSLSNRNTEAFF.

CDR3 sequence (DNA): TGTGCCAGCAGCCAAGATCTTGGACAGGGGGTTTTTCAAGAGACCCAGTACTTC. Translating it yields CASSQDLGQGVFQETQYF. The rearrangement joins TRBV4-2 to TRBJ2-5; 10 nucleotides line up with TRBD1. The CDR3 loop spans 18 amino acids. V trimming: 0 bases; J trimming: 2 bases; junction bases outside the gene matches: 9. In germline, CDR1 is LGHNA, CDR2 YNFKEQ.

The genes are TRBV5-6 and TRBJ2-3; 12 bases map to TRBD2. CDR1 is SGHDT and CDR2 is YYEEEE in the germline V gene. The CDR3 spans 15 residues. The V segment lost 4 bases and the J segment 3 bases; nucleotides outside the gene matches: 3. The CDR3 is CASSPTSGSTDTQYF. The CDR3 DNA reads as TGTGCCAGCAGCCCGACTAGCGGGAGTACAGATACGCAGTATTTT.

The V call is TRBV5-1, the J call TRBJ2-1; 13 bases are shared with TRBD2. The germline V gene has CDR1 SGHRS and CDR2 YFSETQ. The CDR3 extends over 16 amino acids. With V trimmed by 1 base and J by 7 bases, 5 bases remained unmatched. CDR3: CASSLRLAGGGNEQFF. The CDR3 DNA reads as TGCGCCAGCAGCTTGAGACTAGCGGGAGGCGGGAATGAGCAGTTCTTC. Drawing the rest from reference TRBV5-1 and TRBJ2-1, the complete variable domain is KAGVTQTPRYLIKTRGQQVTLSCSPISGHRSVSWYQQTPGQGLQFLFEYFSETQRNKGNFPGRFSGRQFSNSRSEMNVSTLELGDSALYLCASSLRLAGGGNEQFFGPGTRLTVL.

The chain recombines TRBV25-1 with TRBJ2-1, with D possibly TRBD2 on 5 matching bases. Trimming stripped 4 bases from V and 0 bases from J, with 10 bases between. The germline V gene has CDR1 MGHDK and CDR2 SYGVNS. This CDR3 spans 15 amino acids. CDR3 DNA sequence: TGTGCCAGCAGTGTAGCTAGCAGCTCCTACAATGAGCAGTTCTTC. Translation: CASSVASSSYNEQFF.

For this clone: The germline gene is not matched at one end of the junction; a read error may be the cause. The V gene is TRBV29-1, the J gene TRBJ2-7; no reliable D call. CDR1 and CDR2 from the germline V gene are SQVTM and ANQGSEA. The CDR3 runs to 12 residues. The CDR3 DNA reads TGCAGCGTTGGCAAGGAAGACGGAGTAGCTGACTTC. This translates into CSVGKEDGVADF.

This chain joins TRBV5-4 and TRBJ2-7; unclear D gene. V lost 0 bases and J lost 0, with 7 bases in between. Germline V CDR1 and CDR2: SGHNT, YYREEE (reference sequence). This CDR3 comprises 14 residues. CDR3 coding DNA: TGTGCCAGCAGCTTGGGCGACTCCTCCTACGAGCAGTACTTC. Its protein is CASSLGDSSYEQYF. The full variable domain, with the rest looked up from reference TRBV5-4 and TRBJ2-7, is ETGVTQSPTHLIKTRGQQVTLRCSSQSGHNTVSWYQQALGQGPQFIFQYYREEENGRGNFPPRFSGLQFPNYSSELNVNALELDDSALYLCASSLGDSSYEQYFGPGTRLTVT.

The V and J genes are TRBV4-1 and TRBJ1-1; 7 bases fit TRBD1. The CDR3 consists of 14 residues. With V trimmed by 6 bases and J by 8 bases, 12 bases remained unmatched. The V gene's germline CDR1 is MGHRA and CDR2 YSYEKL. Here the CDR3 DNA reads TGCGCCAGCAGACCGACAGGGAACGCACCGGAAGCTTTCTTT. This codes for CASRPTGNAPEAFF.

The chain has TRBV4-2 and TRBJ2-2; TRBD1 aligns across 8 bases. Germline CDR1 is LGHNA and CDR2 is YNFKEQ. The V segment lost 2 bases and the J segment 4 bases; nucleotides outside the gene matches: 3. CDR3 length equals 15 residues. The CDR3 here is CASSQRTGSTGELFF. The CDR3 nucleotides are TGTGCCAGCAGCCAACGGACAGGGTCCACCGGGGAGCTGTTTTTT.

The V and J genes are TRBV20-1 and TRBJ1-4, with 8 nucleotides matching TRBD1. The CDR3 is 11 amino acids. Germline loops: CDR1 DFQATT, CDR2 SNEGSKA (reference sequence). The junction had 8 bases not matched to a gene; V was cut back by 6 bases and J by 14 bases. DNA of the CDR3: TGCAGTGCGCCGGAGAACAGGGGGCTGTTTTTT. It yields the protein CSAPENRGLFF.

The chain employs TRBV5-1 and TRBJ2-1, with TRBD1 as a possible D gene (6 bases). CDR3 size: 13 residues. Germline V gives CDR1 SGHRS, CDR2 YFSETQ. Trimming cost V 4 bases and J 5 bases, with 10 bases left between them. In DNA form, the CDR3 reads TGCGCCAGCAGCGTTTCAGGGGACAATGAGCAGTTCTTC. Translated: CASSVSGDNEQFF.

V gene TRBV28 combines with J gene TRBJ1-2; weak D call: TRBD1 (5 bases). The CDR3 loop spans 12 amino acids. Deletions cut 5 bases from V and 12 bases from J, with 16 bases between. The germline V gene has CDR1 MDHEN and CDR2 SYDVKM. CDR3 amino acids: CASSPRPRDHTF. The CDR3 DNA reads TGTGCCAGCAGTCCAAGGCCCAGGGATCACACCTTC.

This clone was recorded once. V gene TRBV10-1 combines with J gene TRBJ1-1; D is ambiguous. The CDR3 runs 13 residues. With 3 bases removed from V and 0 bases from J, the gap between germline ends came to 5 bases. The germline V gene has CDR1 WNHNN and CDR2 SYGVQD (reference sequence). The CDR3 coding sequence is TGCGCCAGCAGTGACAACTTGAACACTGAAGCTTTCTTT. Protein product: CASSDNLNTEAFF.

The V and J genes are TRBV10-3 and TRBJ2-5; TRBD2 might be the D (6 bases). Trimming removed 0 bases from V and 5 bases from J, with 13 bases in between. Germline-derived CDR1 and CDR2 are ENHRY and SYGVKD. The CDR3 runs 15 residues. This CDR3 is CAISESGGPGETQYF. CDR3 DNA: TGTGCCATCAGTGAGTCGGGGGGTCCAGGGGAGACCCAGTACTTC.

This sequence joins TRBV13 and TRBJ2-1; the D is unclear. Germline CDR1 reads PRHDT; CDR2 reads FYEKMQ (reference sequence). The CDR3 consists of 17 residues. Trimming pared 3 bases from V and 0 bases from J, leaving 15 bases between. In DNA form, the CDR3 reads TGTGCCAGCAGCTTCCCCGGGTCCTCGAGCTCCTACAATGAGCAGTTCTTC. Translated: CASSFPGSSSSYNEQFF.

V is TRBV28 and J is TRBJ2-1, with 8 bases matching TRBD2. From germline, CDR1 is MDHEN and CDR2 SYDVKM. With 4 bases clipped from V and 1 base from J, the junction kept 9 bases outside the gene matches. The CDR3 is 17 residues long. CDR3 sequence: CASSSTRRGGSYNEQFF. CDR3 sequence (DNA): TGTGCCAGCAGTTCGACCCGTCGGGGGGGATCCTACAATGAGCAGTTCTTC.

This clone is a singleton in its sample. The chain couples TRBV6-4 to TRBJ1-5; the D is unclear. Trimming cost V 2 bases and J 4 bases, with 9 bases left between them. The V gene's germline CDR1 is MRHNA and CDR2 SNTAGT. The length of the CDR3 is 14 residues. CDR3 sequence: CASSDRTGNQPQHF. The DNA of the CDR3 is TGTGCCAGCAGTGACAGGACTGGGAATCAGCCCCAGCATTTT.

V is TRBV28 and J is TRBJ1-3, with no clear D. The germline V gene has CDR1 MDHEN and CDR2 SYDVKM. The CDR3 runs 18 residues. Trimming cost V 3 bases and J 0 bases, with 18 bases left between them. The DNA for the CDR3 is TGTGCCAGCAGTTTTCCCCCACAAGGAGGGAGCTCTGGAAACACCATATATTTT. Residues: CASSFPPQGGSSGNTIYF.

This CDR3 reads CASQFRSGYTF. The CDR3, as DNA: TGTGCCAGCCAGTTCCGATCTGGCTACACCTTC. This chain joins TRBV6-1 and TRBJ1-2; D is unclear. The V and J ends lost 8 bases and 7 bases respectively, with 11 bases between them. Germline-derived CDR1 and CDR2 are MNHNS and SASEGT. The CDR3 has 11 residues.

This rearrangement joins TRBV29-1 to TRBJ2-1, with D possibly being TRBD2 (5 bases). The ends were cut back, 3 bases at V and 1 base at J, with 13 bases in the middle. The germline V gene encodes CDR1 SQVTM and CDR2 ANQGSEA. This CDR3 has 15 amino acids. CDR3 DNA sequence: TGCAGCGTTGAGAGTCCTAGCTTGTCCTACAATGAGCAGTTCTTC. Translating gives CSVESPSLSYNEQFF.

DNA for the CDR3: TGTGCCAGCAGTCAGGGCTTCTCCTACGAGCAGTACTTC. Translating it yields CASSQGFSYEQYF. This sequence joins TRBV27 and TRBJ2-7, with D possibly being TRBD1 (5 bases). V was trimmed by 5 bases and J by 0 bases, leaving 8 bases between them. Per germline, CDR1 MNHEY and CDR2 SMNVEV (reference sequence). The CDR3 contains 13 residues.

In this sample, this clone turned up once. This chain uses TRBV7-7 with TRBJ2-1; 8 bases fit TRBD2. The CDR3 is 13 amino acids. With V trimmed by 4 bases and J by 9 bases, 5 bases remained unmatched. Germline values: CDR1 SSHAT, CDR2 FNYEAQ (reference sequence). This chain's CDR3 is CASSSLTSGEQFF. The CDR3 coding sequence is TGTGCCAGCAGCTCGTTAACTAGCGGTGAGCAGTTCTTC.

The gene calls are TRBV5-6 and TRBJ2-7; 9 bases match TRBD1. The CDR3 extends over 14 amino acids. Germline CDR1 and CDR2: SGHDT and YYEEEE. Trimming took 4 bases from V and 0 from J; bases not matched to a gene: 2. The CDR3 is CASSGTGNSYEQYF. The CDR3 DNA is TGTGCCAGCAGCGGGACAGGGAACTCCTACGAGCAGTACTTC.

The rearrangement uses TRBV6-5 and TRBJ2-7, with D possibly TRBD2 on 5 matching bases. The CDR3 is 11 residues long. CDR1 and CDR2 (germline): MNHEY, SVGAGI. V was trimmed by 10 bases and J by 5 bases, leaving 12 bases between them. CDR3: CATFEGHEQYF. DNA for the CDR3: TGTGCCACTTTCGAGGGCCACGAGCAGTACTTC.